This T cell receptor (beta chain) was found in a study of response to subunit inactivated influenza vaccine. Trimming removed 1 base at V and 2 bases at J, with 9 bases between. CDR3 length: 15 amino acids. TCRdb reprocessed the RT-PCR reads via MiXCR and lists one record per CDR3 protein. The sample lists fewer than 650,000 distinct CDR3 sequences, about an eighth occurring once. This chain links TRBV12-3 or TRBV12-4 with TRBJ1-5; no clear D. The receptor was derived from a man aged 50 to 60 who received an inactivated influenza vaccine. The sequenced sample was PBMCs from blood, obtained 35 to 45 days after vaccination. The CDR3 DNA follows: TGTGCCAGCAGTTTAGAAGGGATAGGCAATCAGCCCCAGCATTTT. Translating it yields CASSLEGIGNQPQHF.